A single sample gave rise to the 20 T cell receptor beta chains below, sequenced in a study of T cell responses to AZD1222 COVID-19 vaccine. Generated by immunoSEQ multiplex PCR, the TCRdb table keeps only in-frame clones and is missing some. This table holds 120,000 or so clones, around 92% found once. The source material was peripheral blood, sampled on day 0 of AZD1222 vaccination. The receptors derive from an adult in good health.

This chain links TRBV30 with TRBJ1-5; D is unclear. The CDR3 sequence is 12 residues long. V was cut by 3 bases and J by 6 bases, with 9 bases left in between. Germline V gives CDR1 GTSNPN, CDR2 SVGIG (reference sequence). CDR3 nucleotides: TGTGCCTGGAGAGCGCCGGGTCAGCCCCAGCATTTT. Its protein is CAWRAPGQPQHF.

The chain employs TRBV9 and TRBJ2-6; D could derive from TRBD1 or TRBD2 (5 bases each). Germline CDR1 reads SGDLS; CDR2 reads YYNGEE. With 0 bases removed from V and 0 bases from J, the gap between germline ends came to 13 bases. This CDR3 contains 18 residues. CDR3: CASSVAGTNPSGANVLTF. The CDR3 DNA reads TGTGCCAGCAGCGTAGCCGGGACCAATCCCTCTGGGGCCAACGTCCTGACTTTC.

The CDR3 coding sequence is TGTGCCAGCAGTGAAAGTAGTAGTGATCCCCGCTCTGGAAACACCATATATTTT. Translated, it gives CASSESSSDPRSGNTIYF. The chain links TRBV6-1 to TRBJ1-3, with D uncertain. Trimming cost V 2 bases and J 0 bases, with 17 bases left between them. The CDR3 is made up of 18 amino acids. The germline V gene encodes CDR1 MNHNS and CDR2 SASEGT.

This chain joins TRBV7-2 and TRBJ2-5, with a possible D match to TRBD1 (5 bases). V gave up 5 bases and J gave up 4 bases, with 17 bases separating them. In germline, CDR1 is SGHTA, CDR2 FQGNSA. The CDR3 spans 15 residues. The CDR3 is CASSLRSRTRETQYF. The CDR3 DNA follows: TGTGCCAGCAGCCTTAGATCCAGGACACGAGAGACCCAGTACTTC.

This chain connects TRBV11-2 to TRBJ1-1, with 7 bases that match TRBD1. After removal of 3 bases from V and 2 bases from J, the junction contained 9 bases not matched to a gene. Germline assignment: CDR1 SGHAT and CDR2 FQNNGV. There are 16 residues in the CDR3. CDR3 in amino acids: CASSFAAGGVNTEAFF. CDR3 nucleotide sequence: TGTGCCAGCAGCTTTGCGGCAGGGGGGGTTAACACTGAAGCTTTCTTT.

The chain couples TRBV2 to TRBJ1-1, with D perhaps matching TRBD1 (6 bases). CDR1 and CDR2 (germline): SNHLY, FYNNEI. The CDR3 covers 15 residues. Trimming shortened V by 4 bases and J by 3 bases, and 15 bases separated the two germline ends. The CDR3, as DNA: TGTGCCAGCAGTGTGTTAACAGGGAGGCACACTGAAGCTTTCTTT. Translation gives CASSVLTGRHTEAFF.

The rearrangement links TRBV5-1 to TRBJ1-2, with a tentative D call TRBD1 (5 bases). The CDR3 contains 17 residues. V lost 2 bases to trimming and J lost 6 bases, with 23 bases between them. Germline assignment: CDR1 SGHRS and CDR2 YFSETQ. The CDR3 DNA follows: TGCGCCAGCAGCTTATACCTAGTGGGACGGGAGACCGATGGCTACACCTTC. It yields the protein CASSLYLVGRETDGYTF.

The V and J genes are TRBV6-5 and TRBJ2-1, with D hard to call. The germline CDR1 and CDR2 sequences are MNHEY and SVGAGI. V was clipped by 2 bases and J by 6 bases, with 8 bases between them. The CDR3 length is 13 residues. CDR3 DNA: TGTGCCAGCAGTTACCTCGGAACCAATGAGCAGTTCTTC. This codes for CASSYLGTNEQFF.

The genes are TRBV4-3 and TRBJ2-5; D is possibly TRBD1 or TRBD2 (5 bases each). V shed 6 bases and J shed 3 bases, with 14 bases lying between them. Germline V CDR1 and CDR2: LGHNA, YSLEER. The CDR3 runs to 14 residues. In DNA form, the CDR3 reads TGCGCCAGCAGTTTCAGAGGGACCAAAGAGACCCAGTACTTC. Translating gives CASSFRGTKETQYF.

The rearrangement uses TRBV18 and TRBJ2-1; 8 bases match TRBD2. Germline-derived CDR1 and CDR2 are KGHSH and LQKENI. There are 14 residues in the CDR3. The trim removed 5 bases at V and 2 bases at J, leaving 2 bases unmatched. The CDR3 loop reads CASSSGGPYNEQFF. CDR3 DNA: TGTGCCAGCTCAAGCGGGGGTCCCTACAATGAGCAGTTCTTC.

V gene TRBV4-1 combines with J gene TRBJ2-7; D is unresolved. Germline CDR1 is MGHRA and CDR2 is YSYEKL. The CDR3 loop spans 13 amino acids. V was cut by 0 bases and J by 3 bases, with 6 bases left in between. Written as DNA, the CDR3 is TGCGCCAGCAGCCAAGACTCCAGCTACGAGCAGTACTTC. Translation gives CASSQDSSYEQYF.

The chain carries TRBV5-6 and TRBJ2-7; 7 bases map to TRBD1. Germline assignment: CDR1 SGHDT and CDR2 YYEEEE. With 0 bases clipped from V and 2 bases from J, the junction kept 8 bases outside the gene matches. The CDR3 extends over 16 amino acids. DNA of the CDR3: TGTGCCAGCAGCTTGGATACGGGGACAGCCCCCTACGAGCAGTACTTC. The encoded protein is CASSLDTGTAPYEQYF.

The CDR3 nucleotides read TGTGCCAGCAGCCCAGGGACAGGGCACGTGGAGCAGTACTTC. It is translated as CASSPGTGHVEQYF. This chain joins TRBV7-8 and TRBJ2-7, with 9 bases aligning to TRBD1. The germline CDR1 and CDR2 sequences are SGHVS and FQNEAQ. The CDR3 is 14 amino acids. After removal of 5 bases from V and 7 bases from J, the junction contained 9 bases not matched to a gene.

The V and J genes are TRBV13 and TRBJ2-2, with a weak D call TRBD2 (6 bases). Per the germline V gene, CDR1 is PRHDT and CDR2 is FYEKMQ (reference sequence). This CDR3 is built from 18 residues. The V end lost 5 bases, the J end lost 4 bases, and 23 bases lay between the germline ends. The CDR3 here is CASSLGGLQQARTGELFF. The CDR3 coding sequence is TGTGCCAGCAGCCTGGGGGGACTCCAACAGGCGCGCACCGGGGAGCTGTTTTTT.

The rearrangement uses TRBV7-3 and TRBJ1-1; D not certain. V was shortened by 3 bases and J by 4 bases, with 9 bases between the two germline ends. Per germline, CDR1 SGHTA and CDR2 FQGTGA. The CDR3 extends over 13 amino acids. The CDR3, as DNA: TGTGCCAGCAGCTTTGGGATTTCCACTGAAGCTTTCTTT. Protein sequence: CASSFGISTEAFF.

CDR3 in amino acids: CASSSRVVRGPPNEQFF. CDR3 in DNA: TGTGCCAGCAGCTCCCGTGTCGTGCGGGGCCCCCCTAATGAGCAGTTCTTC. The V call is TRBV21-1, the J call TRBJ2-1; the table's D call TRBD2 went unverified against the DNA. TRBV21-1 is a pseudogene segment. The CDR3 length is 17 residues.

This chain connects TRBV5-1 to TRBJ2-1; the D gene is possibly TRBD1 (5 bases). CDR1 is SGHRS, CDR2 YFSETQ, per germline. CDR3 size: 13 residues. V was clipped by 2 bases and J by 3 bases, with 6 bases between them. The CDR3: CASSFDSYNEQFF. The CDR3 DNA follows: TGCGCCAGCAGCTTCGACAGCTACAATGAGCAGTTCTTC.

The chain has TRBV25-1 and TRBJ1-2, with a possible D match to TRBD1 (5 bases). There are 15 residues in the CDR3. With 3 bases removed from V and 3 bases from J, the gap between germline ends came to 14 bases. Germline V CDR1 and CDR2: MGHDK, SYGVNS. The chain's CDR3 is CASSDSLAGYYGYTF. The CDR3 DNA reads TGTGCCAGCAGTGACAGTCTGGCAGGGTACTATGGCTACACCTTC.

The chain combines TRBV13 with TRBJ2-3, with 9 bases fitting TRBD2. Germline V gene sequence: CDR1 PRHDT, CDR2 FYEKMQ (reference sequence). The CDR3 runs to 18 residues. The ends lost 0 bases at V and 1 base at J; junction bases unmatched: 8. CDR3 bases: TGTGCCAGCAGCTTAGGGAGCAGACTAGCGGTCGGCACAGATACGCAGTATTTT. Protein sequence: CASSLGSRLAVGTDTQYF. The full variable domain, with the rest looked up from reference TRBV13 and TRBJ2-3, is AAGVIQSPRHLIKEKRETATLKCYPIPRHDTVYWYQQGPGQDPQFLISFYEKMQSDKGSIPDRFSAQQFSDYHSELNMSSLELGDSALYFCASSLGSRLAVGTDTQYFGPGTRLTVL.

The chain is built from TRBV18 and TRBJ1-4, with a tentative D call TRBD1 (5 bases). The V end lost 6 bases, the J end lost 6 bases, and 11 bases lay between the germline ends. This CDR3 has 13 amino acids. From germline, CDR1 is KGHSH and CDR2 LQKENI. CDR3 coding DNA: TGTGCCAGCTCTCGAGGGGCGGATGAAAAACTGTTTTTT. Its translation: CASSRGADEKLFF.